This TCR beta chain was captured by sequencing in a study of T cell repertoires in cytomegalovirus infection. Across the study: TCR beta signatures that were public indicated CMV infection and matching HLA type. Study-level findings and limits: Accumulated public TCR beta family frequency recognized individuals carrying CMV together with the relevant HLA.

J was trimmed by 4 bases and V by 6 bases; bases with no gene match: 8. The CDR3 is 14 amino acids. CDR1 and CDR2 from the germline V gene are MNHGY and SAAAGT. Notes on this clonotype: The antigen is unknown.

TCRdb processed the reads anew with MiXCR; each CDR3 protein has one entry. The repertoire includes around 500,000 distinct CDR3 sequences, under 55% of them detected once, and around 45% sits in the top ten. The TCR was taken from a human donor in good health (CMV status not recorded). Some clones in this sample may be carry-over from other donors' samples. This material consisted of cultured PBMCs, taken from culture after CMV antigen stimulation. V usage is TRBV6-8 and J usage is TRBJ1-2; 7 bases fit TRBD1. This CDR3 is CASSPEGGPYGYTF. The CDR3 bases are TGTGCCAGCAGCCCCGAAGGGGGCCCCTATGGCTACACCTTC.